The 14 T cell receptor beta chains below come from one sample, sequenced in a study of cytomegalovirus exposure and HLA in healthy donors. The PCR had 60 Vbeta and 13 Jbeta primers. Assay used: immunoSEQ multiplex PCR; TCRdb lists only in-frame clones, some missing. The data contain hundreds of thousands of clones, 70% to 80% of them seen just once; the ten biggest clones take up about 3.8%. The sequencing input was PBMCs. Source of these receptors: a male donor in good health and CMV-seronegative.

The CDR3 sequence: CASSPTSGRKGEQYF. DNA of the CDR3: TGTGCCAGCAGCCCCACTAGCGGGAGGAAAGGCGAGCAGTACTTC. V and J are TRBV7-8 and TRBJ2-7; 12 nucleotides agree with TRBD2. The germline V gene encodes CDR1 SGHVS and CDR2 FQNEAQ. The CDR3 is 15 residues long. Trimming removed 5 bases from V and 6 bases from J; junction bases left unmatched: 8.

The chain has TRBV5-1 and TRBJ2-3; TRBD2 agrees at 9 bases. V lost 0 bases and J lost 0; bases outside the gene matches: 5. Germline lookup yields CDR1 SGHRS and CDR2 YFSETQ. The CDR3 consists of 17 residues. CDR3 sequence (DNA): TGCGCCAGCAGCTTGGGGGCTAGCGGGACTAGCACAGATACGCAGTATTTT. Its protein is CASSLGASGTSTDTQYF.

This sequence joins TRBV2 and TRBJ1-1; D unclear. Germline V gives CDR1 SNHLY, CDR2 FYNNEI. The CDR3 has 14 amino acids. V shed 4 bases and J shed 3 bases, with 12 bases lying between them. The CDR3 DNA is TGTGCCAGCAGTGTTGTGGAGAAGTACACTGAAGCTTTCTTT. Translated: CASSVVEKYTEAFF.

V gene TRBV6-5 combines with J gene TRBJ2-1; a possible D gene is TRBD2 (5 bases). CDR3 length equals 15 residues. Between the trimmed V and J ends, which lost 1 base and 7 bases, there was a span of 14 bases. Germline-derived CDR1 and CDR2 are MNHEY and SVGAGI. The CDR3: CASSYLSSSINEQFF. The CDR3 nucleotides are TGTGCCAGCAGTTACTTATCTAGCAGCATTAATGAGCAGTTCTTC.

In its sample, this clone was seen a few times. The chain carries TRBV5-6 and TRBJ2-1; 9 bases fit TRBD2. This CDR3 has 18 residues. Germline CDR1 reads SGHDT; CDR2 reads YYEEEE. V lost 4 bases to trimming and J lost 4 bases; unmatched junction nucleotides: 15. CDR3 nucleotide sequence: TGTGCCAGCAGCCTGTGGGGGATACGACTAGCGGCTTACAATGAGCAGTTCTTC. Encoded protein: CASSLWGIRLAAYNEQFF. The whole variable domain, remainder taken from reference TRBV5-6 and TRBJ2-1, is DAGVTQSPTHLIKTRGQQVTLRCSPKSGHDTVSWYQQALGQGPQFIFQYYEEEERQRGNFPDRFSGHQFPNYSSELNVNALLLGDSALYLCASSLWGIRLAAYNEQFFGPGTRLTVL.

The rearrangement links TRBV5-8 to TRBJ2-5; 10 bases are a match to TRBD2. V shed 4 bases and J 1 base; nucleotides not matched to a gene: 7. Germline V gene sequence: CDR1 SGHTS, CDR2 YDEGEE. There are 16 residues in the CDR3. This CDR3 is CASSAGTSVPQETQYF. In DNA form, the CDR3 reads TGTGCCAGCAGCGCCGGGACTAGCGTCCCCCAAGAGACCCAGTACTTC.

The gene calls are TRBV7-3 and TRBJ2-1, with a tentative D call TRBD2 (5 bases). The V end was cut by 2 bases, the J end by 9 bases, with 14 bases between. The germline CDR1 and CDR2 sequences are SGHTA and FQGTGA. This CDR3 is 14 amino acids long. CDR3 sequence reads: CASSLEEGWGEQFF. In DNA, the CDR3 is TGTGCCAGCAGCTTAGAAGAGGGCTGGGGTGAGCAGTTCTTC.

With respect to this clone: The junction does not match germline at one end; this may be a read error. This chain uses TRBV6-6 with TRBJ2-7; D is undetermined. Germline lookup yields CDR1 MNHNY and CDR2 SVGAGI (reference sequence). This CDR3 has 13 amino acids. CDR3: CASNYSLSYEQYF. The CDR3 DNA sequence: TGTGCCAGCAATTACAGCTTATCCTACGAGCAGTACTTC.

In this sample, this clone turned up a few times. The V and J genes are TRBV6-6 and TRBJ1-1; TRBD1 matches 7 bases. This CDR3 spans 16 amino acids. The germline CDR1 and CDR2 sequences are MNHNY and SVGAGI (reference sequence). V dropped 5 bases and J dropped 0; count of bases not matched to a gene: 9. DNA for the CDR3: TGTGCCAGCAGTCCCCGACAGGGCCCCTTGAACACTGAAGCTTTCTTT. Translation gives CASSPRQGPLNTEAFF.

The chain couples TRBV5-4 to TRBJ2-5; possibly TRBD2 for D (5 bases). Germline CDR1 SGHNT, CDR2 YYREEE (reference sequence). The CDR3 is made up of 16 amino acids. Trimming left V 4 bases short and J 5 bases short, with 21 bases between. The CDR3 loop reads CASSPAGRSSLETQYF. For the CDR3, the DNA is TGTGCCAGCAGCCCTGCGGGCAGAAGTTCTTTGGAGACCCAGTACTTC. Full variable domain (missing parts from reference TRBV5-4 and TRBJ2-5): ETGVTQSPTHLIKTRGQQVTLRCSSQSGHNTVSWYQQALGQGPQFIFQYYREEENGRGNFPPRFSGLQFPNYSSELNVNALELDDSALYLCASSPAGRSSLETQYFGPGTRLLVL.

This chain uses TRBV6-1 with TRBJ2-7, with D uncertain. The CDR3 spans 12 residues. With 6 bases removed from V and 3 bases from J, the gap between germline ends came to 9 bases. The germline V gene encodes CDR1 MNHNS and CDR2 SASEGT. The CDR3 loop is CASRRQDYEQYF. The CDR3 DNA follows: TGTGCCAGCAGAAGACAAGACTACGAGCAGTACTTC.

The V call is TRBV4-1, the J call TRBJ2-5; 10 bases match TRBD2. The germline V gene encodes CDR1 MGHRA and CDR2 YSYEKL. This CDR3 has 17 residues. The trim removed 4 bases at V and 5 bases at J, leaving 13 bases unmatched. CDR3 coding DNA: TGCGCCAGCAGCCCAAGATCTGTTCTAGCGGGAGTTGAGACCCAGTACTTC. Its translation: CASSPRSVLAGVETQYF.

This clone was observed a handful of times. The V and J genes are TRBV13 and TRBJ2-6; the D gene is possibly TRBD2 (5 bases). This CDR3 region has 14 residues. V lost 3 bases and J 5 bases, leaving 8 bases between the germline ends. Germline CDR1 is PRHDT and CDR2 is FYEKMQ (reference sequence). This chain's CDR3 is CASSFGDRANVLTF. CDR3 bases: TGTGCCAGCAGCTTCGGGGATAGGGCCAACGTCCTGACTTTC.

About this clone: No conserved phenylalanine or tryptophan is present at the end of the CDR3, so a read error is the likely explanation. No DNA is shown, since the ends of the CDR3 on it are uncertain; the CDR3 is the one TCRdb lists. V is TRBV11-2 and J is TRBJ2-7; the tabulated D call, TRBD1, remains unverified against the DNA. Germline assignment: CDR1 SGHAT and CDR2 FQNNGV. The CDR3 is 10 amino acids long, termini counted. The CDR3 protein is CASSQMKTEY.